These T cell receptor beta chains were read from a single sample in a study of blood T cells in healthy people across ages. Via MiXCR, TCRdb re-called the 5' RACE reads, giving one row per CDR3 protein. This table holds over 600,000 distinct CDR3 sequences, about 61% found once. The sample taken for sequencing was blood. The receptors shown here come from a man aged 35 to 55 in good health. The CDR3 runs from the conserved cysteine through the conserved F or W. Each record gives: clone size, J gene, V gene, D gene, CDR3 DNA, CDR3 protein. D genes are given only for firm matches. Clone size is given for some rows only: seen once, a few or many times, or a class if the clone is expanded.

clone size: NA
J gene: TRBJ2-1
V gene: TRBV7-2
D gene: TRBD2
CDR3 DNA: TGTGCCAGCAGCTCCGCAACTAGCGGGGGAAGTAATGAGCAGTTCTTC
CDR3 protein: CASSSATSGGSNEQFF

clone size: few
J gene: TRBJ2-5
V gene: TRBV6-2/TRBV6-3
D gene: NA
CDR3 DNA: TGTGCCAGCAGTTACGGATCCGAAGAGACCCAGTACTTC
CDR3 protein: CASSYGSEETQYF

clone size: NA
J gene: TRBJ2-3
V gene: TRBV20-1
D gene: NA
CDR3 DNA: TGCAGTGCTAGAGGCAGACCTGGAGGAGATACGCAGTATTTT
CDR3 protein: CSARGRPGGDTQYF

clone size: NA
J gene: TRBJ2-5
V gene: TRBV20-1
D gene: TRBD2
CDR3 DNA: TGCAGTGCTAGAAGTAGCGGGGGCCAGCCGACCCAGTACTTC
CDR3 protein: CSARSSGGQPTQYF

clone size: NA
J gene: TRBJ2-1
V gene: TRBV6-2/TRBV6-3
D gene: TRBD2
CDR3 DNA: TGTGCCAGCAGCCCACTAGCGGGGGGGACGATGGAGCAGTTCTTC
CDR3 protein: CASSPLAGGTMEQFF

clone size: NA
J gene: TRBJ2-1
V gene: TRBV9
D gene: NA
CDR3 DNA: TGTGCCAGCAGCGTAGCAGGGGCCGACAATGAGCAGTTCTTC
CDR3 protein: CASSVAGADNEQFF

clone size: NA
J gene: TRBJ2-5
V gene: TRBV18
D gene: TRBD2
CDR3 DNA: TGTGCCAGCTCACCAGCGGTAGCGGGGGGCCAAGAGACCCAGTACTTC
CDR3 protein: CASSPAVAGGQETQYF

clone size: NA
J gene: TRBJ2-1
V gene: TRBV28
D gene: NA
CDR3 DNA: TGTGCCAGCAGTTTAGGGTACCCCAATGAGCAGTTCTTC
CDR3 protein: CASSLGYPNEQFF

clone size: NA
J gene: TRBJ1-5
V gene: TRBV9
D gene: TRBD1
CDR3 DNA: TGTGCCAGCACCCCGGGGACAGCTAATCAGCCCCAGCATTTT
CDR3 protein: CASTPGTANQPQHF

clone size: NA
J gene: TRBJ1-2
V gene: TRBV5-1
D gene: TRBD1
CDR3 DNA: TGCGCCAGCAGCGCTTTGACAGGGACCTATGGCTACACCTTC
CDR3 protein: CASSALTGTYGYTF

clone size: NA
J gene: TRBJ2-3
V gene: TRBV6-1
D gene: NA
CDR3 DNA: TGTGCCAGCAGTGAATTGGGGGCAACACCCACAGATACGCAGTATTTT
CDR3 protein: CASSELGATPTDTQYF

clone size: NA
J gene: TRBJ1-2
V gene: TRBV20-1
D gene: NA
CDR3 DNA: TGCAGTGCTAAACAGGGATCTAACTATGGCTACACCTTC
CDR3 protein: CSAKQGSNYGYTF

clone size: NA
J gene: TRBJ2-7
V gene: TRBV7-6
D gene: NA
CDR3 DNA: TGTGCCAGCAGGCTCCTAGCTCTTAGCTCCTACGAGCAGTACTTC
CDR3 protein: CASRLLALSSYEQYF